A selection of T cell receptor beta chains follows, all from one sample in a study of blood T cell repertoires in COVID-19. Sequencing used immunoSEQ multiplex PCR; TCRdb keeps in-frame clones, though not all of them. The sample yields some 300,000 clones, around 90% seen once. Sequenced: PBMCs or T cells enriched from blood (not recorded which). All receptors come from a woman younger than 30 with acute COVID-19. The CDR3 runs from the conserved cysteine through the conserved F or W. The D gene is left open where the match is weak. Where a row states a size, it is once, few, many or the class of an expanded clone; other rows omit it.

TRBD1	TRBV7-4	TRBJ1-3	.	TGTGCCAGCAGTTCGATATCCGGTGGGACAGGGGGCTCTGGAAACACCATATATTTT	CASSSISGGTGGSGNTIYF
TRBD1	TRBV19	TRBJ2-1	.	TGTGCCAGTATCGACAGGGGTGAGCGGAATGAGCAGTTCTTC	CASIDRGERNEQFF
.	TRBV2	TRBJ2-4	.	TGTGCCAGCAGTCCTCGGAACTACGAGGACATTCAGTACTTC	CASSPRNYEDIQYF
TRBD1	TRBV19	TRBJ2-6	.	TGTGCCAGTAGTACCGACAGGGCTGGGGCCAACGTCCTGACTTTC	CASSTDRAGANVLTF
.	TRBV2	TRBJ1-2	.	TGTGCCAGCATGAGGGATAACTATGGCTACACCTTC	CASMRDNYGYTF
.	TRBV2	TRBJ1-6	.	TGTGCCAGCAGCTTGGACAGAATGAGTTCACCCCTCCACTTT	CASSLDRMSSPLHF
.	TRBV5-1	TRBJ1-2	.	TGCGCCAGCAGCTTGGACGGGGGAGGCTACACCTTC	CASSLDGGGYTF
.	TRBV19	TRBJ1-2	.	TGTGCCAGTAGTATTCGAAGAGCCTATGGCTACACCTTC	CASSIRRAYGYTF
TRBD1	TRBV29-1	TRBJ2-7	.	TGCAGCGGTAGACAGGGAAACTACGAGCAGTACTTC	CSGRQGNYEQYF
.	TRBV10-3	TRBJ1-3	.	TGTGCCATCAGTGAACGGGGTTCAAAGTACTCTGGAAACACCATATATTTT	CAISERGSKYSGNTIYF
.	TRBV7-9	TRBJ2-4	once	TGTGCCAGCAGCCAGACAAGTTTAGCCAAAAACATTCAGTACTTC	CASSQTSLAKNIQYF
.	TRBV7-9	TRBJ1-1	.	TGTGCCAGCCCCCTTGGGCCGCTGAACACTGAAGCTTTCTTT	CASPLGPLNTEAFF
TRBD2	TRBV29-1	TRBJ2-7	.	TGCAGCGTGAGGTCGGCGGGAGGAAACCCCTACGAGCAGTACTTC	CSVRSAGGNPYEQYF
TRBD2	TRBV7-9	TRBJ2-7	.	TGTGCCAGCAGCTCGACTTGGGAGGGTCACGAGCAGTACTTC	CASSSTWEGHEQYF
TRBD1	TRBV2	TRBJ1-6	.	TGTGCCAGCAGTGAGGACAGGGCCTATAATTCACCCCTCCACTTT	CASSEDRAYNSPLHF
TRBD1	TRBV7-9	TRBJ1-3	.	TGTGCCAGCAGCTTAAGCGGAGGGACACAGGGGAGCTCTGGAAACACCATATATTTT	CASSLSGGTQGSSGNTIYF
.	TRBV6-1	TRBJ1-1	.	TGTGCCAGCAGTGAAGCCCCCATTGTGAACACTGAAGCTTTCTTT	CASSEAPIVNTEAFF
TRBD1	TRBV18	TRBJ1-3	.	TGTGCCAGCTCAGGACAGGGGGCTGGAAACACCATATATTTT	CASSGQGAGNTIYF
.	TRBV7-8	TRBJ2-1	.	TGTGCCAGCAGCACATACAGGGACCTAATAGAGCAGTTCTTC	CASSTYRDLIEQFF
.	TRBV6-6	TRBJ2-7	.	TGTGCCAGCACCAGGACTGAGCCGTACGAGCAGTACTTC	CASTRTEPYEQYF
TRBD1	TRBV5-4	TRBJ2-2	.	TGTGCCAGCAGCACCTGGACAGGGATGAACACCGGGGAGCTGTTTTTT	CASSTWTGMNTGELFF
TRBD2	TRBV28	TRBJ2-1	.	TGTGCCAGCAGTCACCCGGGACTAGATTTGGCTGAGCAGTTCTTC	CASSHPGLDLAEQFF
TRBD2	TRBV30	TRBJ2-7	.	TGTGCCTGGAGTGCCGGGGGGGCATACGAGCAGTACTTC	CAWSAGGAYEQYF
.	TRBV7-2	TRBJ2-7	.	TGTGCCAGCAACCCCGCGGGTTGGTCCTACGAGCAGTACTTC	CASNPAGWSYEQYF
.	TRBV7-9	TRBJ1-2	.	TGTGCCAGCAGCTTAGACCAGAGGGCGTATGGCTACACCTTC	CASSLDQRAYGYTF
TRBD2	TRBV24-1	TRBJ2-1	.	TGTGCCACCAGTGATTCACTAGCGGAACATTACAATGAGCAGTTCTTC	CATSDSLAEHYNEQFF
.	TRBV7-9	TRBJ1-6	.	TGTGCCAGCAGCTTTGGCGGGGTTTCCTATAATTCACCCCTCCACTTT	CASSFGGVSYNSPLHF
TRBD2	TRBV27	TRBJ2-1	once	TGTGCCAGCAACCCTAGCGGACCCTACAATGAGCAGTTCTTC	CASNPSGPYNEQFF
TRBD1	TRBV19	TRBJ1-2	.	TGTGCCAGTAGTAGAAGTGCCGGGACAGGGATTCTTAACTATGGCTACACCTTC	CASSRSAGTGILNYGYTF
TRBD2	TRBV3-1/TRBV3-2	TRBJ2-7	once	TGTGCCAGCAGCCCGGGACTAGCGGGAACCTACGGGCAGTACTTC	CASSPGLAGTYGQYF
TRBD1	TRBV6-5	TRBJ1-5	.	TGTGCCACCATGTCTACAGGGGATCAGCCCCAGCATTTT	CATMSTGDQPQHF
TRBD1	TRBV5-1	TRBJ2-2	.	TGCGCCAGCAGTCTCACACAGGGGGCCTCTAACACCGGGGAGCTGTTTTTT	CASSLTQGASNTGELFF
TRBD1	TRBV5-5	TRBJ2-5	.	TGTGCCAGCAGCTTGGGGGTAAGGGGGCGAGAGACCCAGTACTTC	CASSLGVRGRETQYF
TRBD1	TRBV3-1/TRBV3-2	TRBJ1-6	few	TGTGCCAGCAGTGGACAGGGTGACGCTTCACCCCTCCACTTT	CASSGQGDASPLHF
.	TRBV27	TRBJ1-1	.	TGTGCCAGCAGTTTATCTCCGGGGAACACTGAAGCTTTCTTT	CASSLSPGNTEAFF
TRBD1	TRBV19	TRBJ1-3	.	TGTGCCAGTAGTGCCGGACAGGGCGGTGGAAACACCATATATTTT	CASSAGQGGGNTIYF
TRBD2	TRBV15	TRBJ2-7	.	TGTGCCACCAGCAGAGGCGGGAGCCCCCCTCCCGAGCAGTACTTC	CATSRGGSPPPEQYF
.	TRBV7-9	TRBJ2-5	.	TGTGCCAGCAGCTTTAAAGAGACCCAGTACTTC	CASSFKETQYF
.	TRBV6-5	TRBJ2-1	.	TGTGCCAGCAGAAACCCACTGAATGAGCAGTTCTTC	CASRNPLNEQFF
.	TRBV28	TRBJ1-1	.	TGTGCCAGCAGTGGAGCAGACGACACTGAAGCTTTCTTT	CASSGADDTEAFF
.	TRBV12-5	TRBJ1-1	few	TGTGCTAGTGGTCCCCTTATGAACACTGAAGCTTTCTTT	CASGPLMNTEAFF
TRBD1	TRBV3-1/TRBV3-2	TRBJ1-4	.	TGTGCCAGCAGCCAAATGGTCGGGACAGGGGGTGAAAAACTGTTTTTT	CASSQMVGTGGEKLFF
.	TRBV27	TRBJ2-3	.	TGTGCCAGCAGTTCTTGGACCCGGGGGACAGATACGCAGTATTTT	CASSSWTRGTDTQYF
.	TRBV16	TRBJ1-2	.	TGTGCCAGCAGCCAATCCCCGGGGAGATGCTCACGATGCTATGGCTACACCTTC	CASSQSPGRCSRCYGYTF
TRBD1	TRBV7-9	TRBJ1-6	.	TGTGCCAGCAGCTTAGGGACAGGGCTAAATAATTCACCCCTCCACTTT	CASSLGTGLNNSPLHF
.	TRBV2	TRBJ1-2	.	TGTGCCAGCAGTGAAGCCAGGGATGTATATGGCTACACCTTC	CASSEARDVYGYTF
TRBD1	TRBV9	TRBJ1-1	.	TGTGCCAGCAGCGTAGGGGACAGGGTCACTGAAGCTTTCTTT	CASSVGDRVTEAFF
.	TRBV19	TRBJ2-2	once	TGTGCCAGTAGATTCGGTTTAGAGCTGTTTTTT	CASRFGLELFF
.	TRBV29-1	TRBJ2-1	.	TGCAGCGTTGACAAGCGGATCGTTTCCTACAATGAGCAGTTCTTC	CSVDKRIVSYNEQFF
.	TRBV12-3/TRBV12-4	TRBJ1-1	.	TGTGCCAGCAGGTGGAGGACTGAAGCTTTCTTT	CASRWRTEAFF
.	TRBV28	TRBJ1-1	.	TGTGCCAGCAGCAGGGGAGACACTGAAGCTTTCTTT	CASSRGDTEAFF
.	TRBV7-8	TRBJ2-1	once	TGTGCCAGCACCCGACCCCCTAGGCGCGAGCAGTTCTTC	CASTRPPRREQFF
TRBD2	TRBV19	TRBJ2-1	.	TGTGCCAGTAGTACCCAAGCGGGAGGTACCTCCTACAATGAGCAGTTCTTC	CASSTQAGGTSYNEQFF
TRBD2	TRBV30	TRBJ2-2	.	TGTGCCTGGAGTGCTCGACTAGCGGCCTTTTACGGGGAGCTGTTTTTT	CAWSARLAAFYGELFF
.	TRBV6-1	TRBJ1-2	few	TGTGCCAGCAGTGAACGGTTCCACGGCTACACCTTC	CASSERFHGYTF
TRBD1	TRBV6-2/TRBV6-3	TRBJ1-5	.	TGTGCCAGCAGTTACCGAGGACAGGGCAATCAGCCCCAGCATTTT	CASSYRGQGNQPQHF
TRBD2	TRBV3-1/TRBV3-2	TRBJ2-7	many	TGTGCCAGCAGCCAAGATCCCCCTAGCGGGCAGTACGAGCAGTACTTC	CASSQDPPSGQYEQYF
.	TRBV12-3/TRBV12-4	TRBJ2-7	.	TGTGCCAGCAGTTTAGAAGGAACAGGGACTAAGGACTTC	CASSLEGTGTKDF